A single sample is the source of the 5 T cell receptor beta chains below, sequenced in a study of blood T cell repertoires in COVID-19. Method: immunoSEQ multiplex PCR; TCRdb's copy keeps in-frame clones and lacks some. The sample includes 75,000 to 90,000 clones, approximately 88% seen only once; the top ten take approximately 10%. Sequenced sample: peripheral blood. The receptor source for this set is a man older than 75 with acute or convalescent COVID-19.

The chain couples TRBV18 to TRBJ1-4, with D perhaps TRBD1 (5 bases). Trimming left V 3 bases short and J 8 bases short, with 13 bases between. The CDR3 runs to 14 residues. Germline assignment: CDR1 KGHSH and CDR2 LQKENI. This CDR3 reads CASSPSRAVEKLFF. The CDR3 region has the DNA TGTGCCAGCTCACCCAGCAGGGCTGTGGAAAAACTGTTTTTT.

The gene calls are TRBV6-5 and TRBJ2-7, with 8 bases matching TRBD1. The CDR3 length is 14 residues. J gave up 3 bases and V 7 bases, and 8 bases lay outside the gene matches. The germline V gene has CDR1 MNHEY and CDR2 SVGAGI. The CDR3 DNA sequence: TGTGCCAGCAAATTCTGGACAGGGTTCTACGAGCAGTACTTC. Amino acid sequence: CASKFWTGFYEQYF.

This clone was seen a single time. The CDR3 loop reads CASRKEQRDLRGYTF. CDR3 coding DNA: TGTGCCAGCAGGAAGGAACAGCGGGACTTGAGGGGCTACACCTTC. The V call is TRBV5-6, the J call TRBJ1-2; maybe TRBD1 (5 bases). CDR1 is SGHDT, CDR2 YYEEEE, per germline. Trimming stripped 5 bases from V and 8 bases from J, with 22 bases between. The CDR3 runs to 15 residues.

V is TRBV6-1 and J is TRBJ1-4, with 7 bases matching TRBD1. The CDR3 runs 16 residues. J lost 5 bases, V lost 2 bases, and 8 bases had no gene match. The germline V gene has CDR1 MNHNS and CDR2 SASEGT. The CDR3 loop is CASSERTGGRNEKLFF. The CDR3 DNA follows: TGTGCCAGCAGTGAAAGGACAGGAGGAAGGAATGAAAAACTGTTTTTT.

The chain combines TRBV11-3 with TRBJ2-3; D uncertain. Germline loops: CDR1 SGHNT, CDR2 YENEEA. This CDR3 contains 15 residues. Trimming removed 1 base from V and 4 bases from J, with 12 bases in between. The DNA for the CDR3 is TGTGCCAGCAGCTTAGGGCGTCAGGCCCCAGATACGCAGTATTTT. Translating gives CASSLGRQAPDTQYF.